The 5 T cell receptor beta chains listed next were all sequenced from one sample in a study of blood T cells in healthy people across ages (dated by TCRdb to between 2014 and 2016). The library was generated by 5' RACE. The sequencing machine was an Illumina HiSeq 2500. A second roughly 6 to 12 cycle PCR used a sample-barcoded 5' primer and a J-beta primer mix. The public reads were run again by TCRdb, first through fastp at Q25 and then through MiXCR, and only productive beta chains were kept. Each entry merges the rows of one CDR3 protein and shows their most common DNA and genes. Present in this sample are some 800,000 distinct CDR3 sequences, around 43% of which were seen just once. Together, the top ten hold under 20% of the sample. Sequencing was done on a sample of blood. These receptors were taken from a man aged 55 to 70 in good health.

In its sample, this clonotype was seen a few times. The V and J genes are TRBV15 and TRBJ2-3; D not resolved. Germline loops: CDR1 LNHNV, CDR2 YYDKDF (reference sequence). V shed 0 bases and J shed 8 bases, with 21 bases lying between them. CDR3 length: 17 amino acids. The CDR3 region is CATSREGFPAGIATQYF. CDR3 DNA: TGTGCCACCAGCAGAGAAGGTTTCCCAGCCGGAATAGCTACGCAGTATTTT.

V usage is TRBV10-3 and J usage is TRBJ1-6; 7 positions match TRBD1. Germline trimming cut 4 bases from V and 7 bases from J; bases unmatched to any gene: 4. The CDR3 has 14 residues. Germline CDR1 and CDR2: ENHRY and SYGVKD. The CDR3 spells CAISVMTGNSPLHF. CDR3 sequence (DNA): TGTGCCATCAGTGTTATGACAGGGAATTCACCCCTCCACTTT.

This clonotype has more than one count but fewer than ten. This chain joins TRBV12-3 or TRBV12-4 and TRBJ1-2; 8 positions agree with TRBD1. The CDR3 sequence is 14 residues long. Unmatched junction bases numbered 8, after V lost 6 bases and J lost 5 bases. This CDR3 reads CASSLGQGPYGYTF. Here the CDR3 DNA reads TGTGCCAGCAGCCTCGGACAGGGACCTTATGGCTACACCTTC.

The chain is built from TRBV6-5 and TRBJ2-3; D ambiguous. Germline V lookup: CDR1 MNHEY, CDR2 SVGAGI. The CDR3 has 14 residues. V was trimmed by 2 bases and J by 3 bases, leaving 9 bases between them. In DNA form, the CDR3 reads TGTGCCAGCAGTTACAGACCCATGACAGATACGCAGTATTTT. It codes for CASSYRPMTDTQYF.

This clonotype showed up just a few times. The chain has TRBV7-9 and TRBJ2-3; 8 bases align to TRBD1. Losses at the gene ends were 1 base for V and 2 bases for J; bases not matched to a gene: 2. Germline CDR1 and CDR2: SEHNR and FQNEAQ (reference sequence). This CDR3 is 15 amino acids long. The CDR3 DNA follows: TGTGCCAGCAGCTTAGGACAGGGGAACACAGATACGCAGTATTTT. This encodes CASSLGQGNTDTQYF.